A selection of T cell receptor beta chains follows, all from one sample in a study of cytomegalovirus exposure and HLA in healthy donors. Data came from immunoSEQ multiplex PCR; TCRdb stores just in-frame clones and leaves some out. Of tens of thousands of clones in the sample, just under 80% were seen once. Input material: PBMCs. These receptors were collected from a woman in her thirties or forties in good health and CMV-seronegative. Both conserved end residues are part of each CDR3. Fields, in order: J gene, V gene, clone size, D gene, CDR3 protein. D genes are given only for firm matches. Rows give clone size only sometimes, using once, few, many, or a class for an expanded clone.

J: TRBJ1-5; V: TRBV27; size: NA; D: TRBD1; CDR3: CASSSWTGVNQPQHF
J: TRBJ1-5; V: TRBV6-1; size: NA; D: TRBD1; CDR3: CASRDHQGASQPQHF
J: TRBJ1-2; V: TRBV19; size: NA; D: NA; CDR3: CASSMVEGSLSGYTF
J: TRBJ2-7; V: TRBV10-3; size: NA; D: NA; CDR3: CAISESGGFPYEQYF
J: TRBJ1-2; V: TRBV28; size: NA; D: NA; CDR3: CASSLLQVSYGYTF
J: TRBJ1-4; V: TRBV6-5; size: few; D: NA; CDR3: CASSLGQAEKLFF
J: TRBJ1-2; V: TRBV28; size: NA; D: TRBD1; CDR3: CASSTRGRRDGYTF
J: TRBJ1-2; V: TRBV27; size: NA; D: NA; CDR3: CASSPSSQGLGGYTF
J: TRBJ2-7; V: TRBV11-2; size: NA; D: NA; CDR3: CASSLGTGYEQYF
J: TRBJ2-1; V: TRBV6-1; size: NA; D: TRBD2; CDR3: CASSELAGANEQFF
J: TRBJ1-1; V: TRBV19; size: NA; D: TRBD1; CDR3: CASSSGQGARSTEAFF
J: TRBJ1-1; V: TRBV30; size: few; D: NA; CDR3: CAWRPGPQGIF
J: TRBJ1-1; V: TRBV2; size: NA; D: NA; CDR3: CASSEARALF
J: TRBJ2-4; V: TRBV28; size: few; D: TRBD2; CDR3: CASRGGPAKNIQYF
J: TRBJ2-5; V: TRBV4-2; size: few; D: TRBD1; CDR3: CASSHPMDREETQYF
J: TRBJ1-1; V: TRBV27; size: few; D: NA; CDR3: CASRGGIEAFF
J: TRBJ2-5; V: TRBV7-7; size: NA; D: NA; CDR3: CASSSHPAGTRGLGTQYF